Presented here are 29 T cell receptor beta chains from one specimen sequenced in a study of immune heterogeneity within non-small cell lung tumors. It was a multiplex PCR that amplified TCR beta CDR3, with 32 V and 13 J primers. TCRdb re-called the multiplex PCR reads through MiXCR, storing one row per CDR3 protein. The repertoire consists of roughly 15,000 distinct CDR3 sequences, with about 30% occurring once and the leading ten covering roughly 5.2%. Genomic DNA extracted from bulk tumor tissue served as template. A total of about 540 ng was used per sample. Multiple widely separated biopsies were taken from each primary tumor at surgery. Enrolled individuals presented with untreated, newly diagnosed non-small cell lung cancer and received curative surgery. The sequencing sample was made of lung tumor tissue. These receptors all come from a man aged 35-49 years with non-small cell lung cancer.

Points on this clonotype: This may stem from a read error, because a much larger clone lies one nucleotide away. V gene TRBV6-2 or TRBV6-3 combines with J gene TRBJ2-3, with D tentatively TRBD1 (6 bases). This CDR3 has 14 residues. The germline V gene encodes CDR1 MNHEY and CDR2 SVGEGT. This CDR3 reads CASSFGTSTDTHYF. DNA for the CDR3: TGTGCCAGCAGTTTCGGGACAAGCACAGATACGCACTATTTT.

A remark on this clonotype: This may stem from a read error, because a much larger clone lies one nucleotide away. CDR3 sequence reads: CASRGASGTSKDTQYF. The DNA for the CDR3 is TGCGCCAGCAGAGGGGCTAGCGGGACTAGCAAAGATACGCAGTATTTT. The rearrangement links TRBV5-1 to TRBJ2-3; 9 bases are a match to TRBD2. This CDR3 is 16 amino acids long. CDR1 and CDR2 from the germline V gene are SGHRS and YFSETQ.

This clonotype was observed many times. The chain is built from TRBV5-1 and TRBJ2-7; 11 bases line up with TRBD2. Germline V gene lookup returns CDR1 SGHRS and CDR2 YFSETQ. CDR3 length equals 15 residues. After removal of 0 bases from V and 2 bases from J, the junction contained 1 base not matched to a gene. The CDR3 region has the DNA TGCGCCAGCAGCTTGGGACTAGCGGGACCCTACGAGCAGTACTTC. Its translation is CASSLGLAGPYEQYF. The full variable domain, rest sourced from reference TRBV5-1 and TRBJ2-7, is KAGVTQTPRYLIKTRGQQVTLSCSPISGHRSVSWYQQTPGQGLQFLFEYFSETQRNKGNFPGRFSGRQFSNSRSEMNVSTLELGDSALYLCASSLGLAGPYEQYFGPGTRLTVT.

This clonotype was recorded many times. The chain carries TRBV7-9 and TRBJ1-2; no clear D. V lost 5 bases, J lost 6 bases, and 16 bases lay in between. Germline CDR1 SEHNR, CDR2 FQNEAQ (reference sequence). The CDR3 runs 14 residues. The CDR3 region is CASSPLGTTDGYTF. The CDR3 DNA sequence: TGTGCCAGCAGCCCCCTAGGAACAACAGATGGCTACACCTTC.

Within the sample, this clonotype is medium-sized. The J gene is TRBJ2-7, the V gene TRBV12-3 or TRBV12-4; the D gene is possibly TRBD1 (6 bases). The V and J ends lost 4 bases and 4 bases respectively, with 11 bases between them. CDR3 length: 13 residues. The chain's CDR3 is CASSSQGQYEQYF. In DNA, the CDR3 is TGTGCCAGCAGTTCACAGGGTCAGTACGAGCAGTACTTC.

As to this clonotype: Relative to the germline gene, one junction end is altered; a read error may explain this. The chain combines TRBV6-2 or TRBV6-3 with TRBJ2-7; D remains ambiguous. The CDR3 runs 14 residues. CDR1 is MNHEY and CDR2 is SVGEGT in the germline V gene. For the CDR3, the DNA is TGTGCCAGCAGTTCCCAGCGTGGTACCTACGAGCATTACTTC. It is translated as CASSSQRGTYEHYF.

The CDR3 DNA reads as TGTGCCAGCAGTCCATGGGGGAGGCCTAATGAAAAACTGTTTTTT. Encoded protein: CASSPWGRPNEKLFF. The gene calls are TRBV28 and TRBJ1-4; the D gene is possibly TRBD1 (5 bases). In germline, CDR1 is MDHEN, CDR2 SYDVKM. CDR3 length: 15 amino acids. Trimming cost V 5 bases and J 3 bases, with 13 bases left between them.

The CDR3 region is CASSPGLAGGPGGELFF. CDR3 DNA sequence: TGCGCCAGCAGCCCGGGACTAGCGGGAGGGCCAGGCGGGGAGCTGTTTTTT. The chain uses TRBV5-1 and TRBJ2-2, with 16 bases fitting TRBD2. The CDR3 runs to 17 residues. V was clipped by 4 bases and J by 7 bases; unmatched bases: 7. The germline V gene encodes CDR1 SGHRS and CDR2 YFSETQ.

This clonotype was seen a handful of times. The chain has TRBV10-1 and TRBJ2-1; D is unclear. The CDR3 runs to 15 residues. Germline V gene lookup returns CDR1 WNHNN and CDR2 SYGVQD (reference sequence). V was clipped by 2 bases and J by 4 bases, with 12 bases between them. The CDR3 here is CASSEPVVDYNEQFF. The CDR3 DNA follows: TGCGCCAGCAGTGAGCCGGTCGTAGATTACAATGAGCAGTTCTTC.

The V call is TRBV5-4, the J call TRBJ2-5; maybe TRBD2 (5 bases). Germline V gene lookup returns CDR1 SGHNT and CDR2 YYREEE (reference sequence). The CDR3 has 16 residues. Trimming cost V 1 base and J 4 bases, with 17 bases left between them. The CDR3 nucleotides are TGTGCCAGCAGCTTGTCGGGCCGGGGAAGAGGAGAGACCCAGTACTTC. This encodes CASSLSGRGRGETQYF. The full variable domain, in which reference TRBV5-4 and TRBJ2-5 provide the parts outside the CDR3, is ETGVTQSPTHLIKTRGQQVTLRCSSQSGHNTVSWYQQALGQGPQFIFQYYREEENGRGNFPPRFSGLQFPNYSSELNVNALELDDSALYLCASSLSGRGRGETQYFGPGTRLLVL.

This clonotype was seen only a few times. This chain's CDR3 is CASSQEAWFGGSEQYF. Written as DNA, the CDR3 is TGCGCCAGCAGCCAAGAGGCATGGTTCGGGGGCTCCGAGCAGTACTTC. The chain combines TRBV4-1 with TRBJ2-7; D may be TRBD1 or TRBD2 (6 bases each). Trimming shortened V by 0 bases and J by 6 bases, and 18 bases separated the two germline ends. The germline CDR1 and CDR2 sequences are MGHRA and YSYEKL. The CDR3 length is 16 residues.

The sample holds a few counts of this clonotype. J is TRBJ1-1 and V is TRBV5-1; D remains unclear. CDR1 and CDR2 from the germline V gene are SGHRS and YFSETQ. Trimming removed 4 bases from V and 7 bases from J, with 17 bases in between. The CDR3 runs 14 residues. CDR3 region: CASSQLASGDEAFF. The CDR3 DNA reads TGCGCCAGCAGCCAGTTGGCCTCCGGTGATGAAGCTTTCTTT.

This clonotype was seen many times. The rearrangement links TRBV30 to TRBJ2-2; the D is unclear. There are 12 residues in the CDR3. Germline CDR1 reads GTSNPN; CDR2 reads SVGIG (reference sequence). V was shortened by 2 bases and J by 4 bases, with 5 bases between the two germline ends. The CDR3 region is CAWSLTTGELFF. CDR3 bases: TGTGCCTGGAGTCTTACCACCGGGGAGCTGTTTTTT.

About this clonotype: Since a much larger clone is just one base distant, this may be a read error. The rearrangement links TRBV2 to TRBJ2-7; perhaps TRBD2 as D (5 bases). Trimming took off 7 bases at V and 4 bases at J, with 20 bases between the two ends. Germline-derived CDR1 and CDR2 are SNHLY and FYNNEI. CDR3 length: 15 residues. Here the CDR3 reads CASTGRPGTIYEQYF. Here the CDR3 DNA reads TGTGCCAGCACTGGGCGTCCGGGAACCATATACGAGCAGTACTTC.

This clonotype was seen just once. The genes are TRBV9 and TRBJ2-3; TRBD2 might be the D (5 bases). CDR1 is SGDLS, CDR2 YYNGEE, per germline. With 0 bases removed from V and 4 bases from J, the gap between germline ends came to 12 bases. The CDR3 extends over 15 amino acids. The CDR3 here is CASSVGGSVADTQYF. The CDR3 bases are TGTGCCAGCAGCGTAGGAGGGTCAGTGGCAGATACGCAGTATTTT. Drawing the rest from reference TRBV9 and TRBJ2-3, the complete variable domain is DSGVTQTPKHLITATGQRVTLRCSPRSGDLSVYWYQQSLDQGLQFLIQYYNGEERAKGNILERFSAQQFPDLHSELNLSSLELGDSALYFCASSVGGSVADTQYFGPGTRLTVL.

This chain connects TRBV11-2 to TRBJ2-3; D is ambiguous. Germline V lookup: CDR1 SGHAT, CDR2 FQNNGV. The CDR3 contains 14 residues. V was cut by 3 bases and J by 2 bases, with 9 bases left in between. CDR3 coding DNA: TGTGCCAGCAGCTTGGGTACTGACACAGATACGCAGTATTTT. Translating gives CASSLGTDTDTQYF. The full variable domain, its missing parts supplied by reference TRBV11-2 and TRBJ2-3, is EAGVAQSPRYKIIEKRQSVAFWCNPISGHATLYWYQQILGQGPKLLIQFQNNGVVDDSQLPKDRFSAERLKGVDSTLKIQPAKLEDSAVYLCASSLGTDTDTQYFGPGTRLTVL.

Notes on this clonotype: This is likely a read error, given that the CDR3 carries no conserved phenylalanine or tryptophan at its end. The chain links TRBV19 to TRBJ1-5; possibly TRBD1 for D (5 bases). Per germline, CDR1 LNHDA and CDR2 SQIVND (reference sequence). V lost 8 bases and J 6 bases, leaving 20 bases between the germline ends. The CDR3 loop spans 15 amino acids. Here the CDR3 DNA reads TGTGCCAGTCTGGGTACGGGGCGTTGGGGTCAGCCCCAGCATTTA. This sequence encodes CASLGTGRWGQPQHL.

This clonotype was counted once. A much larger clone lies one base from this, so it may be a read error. In nucleotides, the CDR3 is TGTGCCACCAGTGTGGACGGGGGAAGGCACAATGAGCAGTTCTTC. It translates to CATSVDGGRHNEQFF. This sequence joins TRBV24-1 and TRBJ2-1; possible D gene TRBD2, 6 bases. CDR1 and CDR2 from the germline V gene are KGHDR and SFDVKD. Trimming pared 5 bases from V and 5 bases from J, leaving 15 bases between. CDR3 length: 15 residues.

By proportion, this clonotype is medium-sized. This CDR3 is CASSQEGVGGANVLTF. In DNA, the CDR3 is TGTGCCAGCAGCCAAGAAGGGGTTGGTGGGGCCAACGTCCTGACTTTC. The V gene is TRBV4-2, the J gene TRBJ2-6; D is perhaps TRBD1 (5 bases). The germline V gene has CDR1 LGHNA and CDR2 YNFKEQ. V lost 0 bases and J 3 bases, leaving 9 bases between the germline ends. There are 16 residues in the CDR3.

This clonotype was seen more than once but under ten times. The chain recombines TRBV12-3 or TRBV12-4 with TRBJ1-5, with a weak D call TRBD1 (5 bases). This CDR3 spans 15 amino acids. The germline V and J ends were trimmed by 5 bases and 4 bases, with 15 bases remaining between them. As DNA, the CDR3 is TGTGCCAGCAGTCCGGGTGTGGGGGGGAATCAGCCCCAGCATTTT. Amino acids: CASSPGVGGNQPQHF.

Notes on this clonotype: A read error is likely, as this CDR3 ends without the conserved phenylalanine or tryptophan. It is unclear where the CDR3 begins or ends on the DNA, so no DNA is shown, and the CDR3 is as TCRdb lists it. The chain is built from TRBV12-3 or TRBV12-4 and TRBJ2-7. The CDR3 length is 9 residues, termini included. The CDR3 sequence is CASSLTQRD.

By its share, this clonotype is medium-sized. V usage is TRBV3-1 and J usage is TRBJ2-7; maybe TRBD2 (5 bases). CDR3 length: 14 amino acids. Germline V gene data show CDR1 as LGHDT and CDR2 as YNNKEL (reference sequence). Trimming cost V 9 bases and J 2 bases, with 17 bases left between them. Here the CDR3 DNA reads TGTGCCAGTTCTCGGGCGACTACCGCCTACGAGCAGTACTTC. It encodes CASSRATTAYEQYF.

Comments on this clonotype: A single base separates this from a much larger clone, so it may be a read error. CDR3 residues: CASSRLAGGGITDTQYF. The DNA of the CDR3 is TGCGCCAGCAGCAGACTAGCGGGAGGAGGAATCACAGATACGCAGTATTTT. The V and J genes are TRBV5-1 and TRBJ2-3; 13 bases are a match to TRBD2. Per the germline V gene, CDR1 is SGHRS and CDR2 is YFSETQ. The CDR3 runs 17 residues. Trimming cost V 4 bases and J 2 bases; bases outside gene matches: 7.

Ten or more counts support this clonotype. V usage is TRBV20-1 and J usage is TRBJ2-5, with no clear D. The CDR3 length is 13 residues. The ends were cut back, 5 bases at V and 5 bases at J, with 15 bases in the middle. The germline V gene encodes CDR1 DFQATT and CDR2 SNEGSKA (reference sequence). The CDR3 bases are TGCAGTGCTCGACCCGTGAGTAGGGAGACCCAGTACTTC. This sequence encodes CSARPVSRETQYF.

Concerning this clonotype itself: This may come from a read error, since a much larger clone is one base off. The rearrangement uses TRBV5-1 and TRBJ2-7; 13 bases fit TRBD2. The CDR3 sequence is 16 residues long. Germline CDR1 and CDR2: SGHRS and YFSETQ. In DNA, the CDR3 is TGCGCCAGCGGCTTGGGAGGGACTAGCGGGATCTACGAGCAGTACTTC. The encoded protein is CASGLGGTSGIYEQYF.

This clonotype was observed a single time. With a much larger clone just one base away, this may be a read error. The CDR3 nucleotides are TGCAGTGCTAGTATGGGAGACGCAGATACGCAGTATTTT. It yields the protein CSASMGDADTQYF. This chain connects TRBV20-1 to TRBJ2-3; D might be TRBD2 (5 bases). Germline V gives CDR1 DFQATT, CDR2 SNEGSKA (reference sequence). V shed 3 bases and J shed 4 bases, with 11 bases lying between them. This CDR3 is 13 amino acids long.

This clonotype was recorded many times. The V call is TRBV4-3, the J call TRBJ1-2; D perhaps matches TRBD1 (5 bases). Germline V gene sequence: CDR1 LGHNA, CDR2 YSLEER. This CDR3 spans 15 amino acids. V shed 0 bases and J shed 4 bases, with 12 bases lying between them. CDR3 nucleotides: TGCGCCAGCAGCCAAGATCGGAAGGGACTCTATGGCTACACCTTC. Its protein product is CASSQDRKGLYGYTF.

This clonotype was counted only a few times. The CDR3, as DNA: TGTGCCAGTCCTGGACGGCAAAATCAGCCCCAGCATTTT. It codes for CASPGRQNQPQHF. This rearrangement joins TRBV19 to TRBJ1-5, with D hard to call. V lost 8 bases, J lost 4 bases, and 12 bases lay in between. Germline loops: CDR1 LNHDA, CDR2 SQIVND (reference sequence). There are 13 residues in the CDR3.

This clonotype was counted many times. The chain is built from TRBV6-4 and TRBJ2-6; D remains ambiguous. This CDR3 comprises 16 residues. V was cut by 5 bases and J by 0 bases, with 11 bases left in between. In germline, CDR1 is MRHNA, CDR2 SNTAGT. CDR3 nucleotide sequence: TGTGCCAGCAGTCCCTCCGTAGTCTCTGGGGCCAACGTCCTGACTTTC. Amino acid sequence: CASSPSVVSGANVLTF.